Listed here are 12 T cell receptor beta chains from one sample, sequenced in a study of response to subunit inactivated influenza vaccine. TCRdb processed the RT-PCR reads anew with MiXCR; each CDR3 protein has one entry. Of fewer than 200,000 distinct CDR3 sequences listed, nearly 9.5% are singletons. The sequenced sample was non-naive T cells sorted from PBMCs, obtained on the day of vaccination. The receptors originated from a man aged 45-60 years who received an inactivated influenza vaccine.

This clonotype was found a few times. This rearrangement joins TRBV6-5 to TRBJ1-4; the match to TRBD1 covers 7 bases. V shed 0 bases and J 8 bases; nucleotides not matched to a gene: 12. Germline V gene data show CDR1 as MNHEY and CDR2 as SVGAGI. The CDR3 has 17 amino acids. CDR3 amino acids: CASSYSKGSSGQEKLFF. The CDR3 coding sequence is TGTGCCAGCAGTTACTCGAAGGGGTCGTCGGGACAGGAAAAACTGTTTTTT.

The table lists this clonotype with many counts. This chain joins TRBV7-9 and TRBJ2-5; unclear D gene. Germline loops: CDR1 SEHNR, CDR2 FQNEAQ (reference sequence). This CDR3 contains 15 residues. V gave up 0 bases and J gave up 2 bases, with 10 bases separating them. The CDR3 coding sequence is TGTGCCAGCAGCTTAGCGTCCGGGTTTCAAGAGACCCAGTACTTC. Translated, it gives CASSLASGFQETQYF.

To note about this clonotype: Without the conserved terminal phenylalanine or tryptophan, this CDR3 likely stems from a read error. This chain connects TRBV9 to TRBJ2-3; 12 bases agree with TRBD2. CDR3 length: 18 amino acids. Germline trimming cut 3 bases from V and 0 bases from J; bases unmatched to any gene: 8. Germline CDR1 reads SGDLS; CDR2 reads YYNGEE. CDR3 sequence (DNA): TGTGCCAGCAGCGGCCTAGCGGGGGGGCGTGGTAGCACAGATACGCAGTATATT. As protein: CASSGLAGGRGSTDTQYI.

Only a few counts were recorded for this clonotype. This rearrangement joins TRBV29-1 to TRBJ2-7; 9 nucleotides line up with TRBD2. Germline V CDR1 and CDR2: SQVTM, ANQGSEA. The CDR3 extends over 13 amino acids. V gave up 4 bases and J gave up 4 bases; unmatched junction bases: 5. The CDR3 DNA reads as TGCAGCGTTGTTCCTAGCGGGACTTACGAGCAGTACTTC. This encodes CSVVPSGTYEQYF.

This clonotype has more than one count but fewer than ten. The CDR3 region is CSARWTSDREQYF. CDR3 coding DNA: TGCAGTGCTAGGTGGACTAGCGACCGCGAGCAGTACTTC. This chain uses TRBV20-1 with TRBJ2-7; 9 positions match TRBD2. The junction had 6 bases not matched to a gene; V was cut back by 3 bases and J by 6 bases. The CDR3 loop spans 13 amino acids. In germline, CDR1 is DFQATT, CDR2 SNEGSKA (reference sequence).

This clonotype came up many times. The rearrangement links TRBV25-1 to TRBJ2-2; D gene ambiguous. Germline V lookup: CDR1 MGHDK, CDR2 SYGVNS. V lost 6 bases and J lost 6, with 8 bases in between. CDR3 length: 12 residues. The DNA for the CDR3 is TGTGCCAGCAGCAGGATTTCCGGGGAGCTGTTTTTT. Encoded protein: CASSRISGELFF.

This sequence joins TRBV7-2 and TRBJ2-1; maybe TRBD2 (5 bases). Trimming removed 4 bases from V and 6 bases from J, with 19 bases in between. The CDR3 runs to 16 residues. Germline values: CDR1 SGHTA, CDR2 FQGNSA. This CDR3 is CASSSQSSGISNEQFF. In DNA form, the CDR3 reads TGTGCCAGCAGCTCCCAGTCCTCCGGGATTTCCAATGAGCAGTTCTTC.

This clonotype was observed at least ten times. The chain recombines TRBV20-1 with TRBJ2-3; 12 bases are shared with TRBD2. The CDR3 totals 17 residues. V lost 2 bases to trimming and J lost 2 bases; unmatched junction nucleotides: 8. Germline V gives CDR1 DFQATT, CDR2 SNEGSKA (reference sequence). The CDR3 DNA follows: TGCAGTGCTAGATCCCCCAGGACTAGCGGGACCACAGATACGCAGTATTTT. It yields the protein CSARSPRTSGTTDTQYF.

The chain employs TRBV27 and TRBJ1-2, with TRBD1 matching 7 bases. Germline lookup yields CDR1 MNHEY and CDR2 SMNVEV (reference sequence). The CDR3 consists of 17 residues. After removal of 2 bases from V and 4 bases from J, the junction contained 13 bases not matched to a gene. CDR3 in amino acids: CASSLVGGSGGTYGYTF. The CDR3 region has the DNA TGTGCCAGCAGTTTAGTGGGGGGGTCAGGGGGAACCTATGGCTACACCTTC.

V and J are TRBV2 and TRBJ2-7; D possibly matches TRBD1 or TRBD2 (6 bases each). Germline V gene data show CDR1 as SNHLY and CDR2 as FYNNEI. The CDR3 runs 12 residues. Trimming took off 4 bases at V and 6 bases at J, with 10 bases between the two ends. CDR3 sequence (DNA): TGTGCCAGCAGTGGGGGGGCGACCGAGCAGTACTTC. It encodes CASSGGATEQYF.

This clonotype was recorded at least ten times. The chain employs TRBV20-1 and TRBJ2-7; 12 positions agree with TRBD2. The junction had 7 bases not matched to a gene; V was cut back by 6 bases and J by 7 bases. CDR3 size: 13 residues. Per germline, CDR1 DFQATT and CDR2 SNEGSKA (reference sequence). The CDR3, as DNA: TGCAGTGCGACTTTACTAGCGGGAGGAGAGCAGTACTTC. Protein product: CSATLLAGGEQYF.

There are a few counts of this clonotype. The DNA for the CDR3 is TGTGCCAGCAGCCTTCAGCGGGAGAGGACAGATACGCAGTATTTT. Its translation: CASSLQRERTDTQYF. The chain has TRBV4-2 and TRBJ2-3; 8 bases match TRBD2. The trim removed 4 bases at V and 3 bases at J, leaving 6 bases unmatched. The CDR3 consists of 15 residues. CDR1 is LGHNA and CDR2 is YNFKEQ in the germline V gene.